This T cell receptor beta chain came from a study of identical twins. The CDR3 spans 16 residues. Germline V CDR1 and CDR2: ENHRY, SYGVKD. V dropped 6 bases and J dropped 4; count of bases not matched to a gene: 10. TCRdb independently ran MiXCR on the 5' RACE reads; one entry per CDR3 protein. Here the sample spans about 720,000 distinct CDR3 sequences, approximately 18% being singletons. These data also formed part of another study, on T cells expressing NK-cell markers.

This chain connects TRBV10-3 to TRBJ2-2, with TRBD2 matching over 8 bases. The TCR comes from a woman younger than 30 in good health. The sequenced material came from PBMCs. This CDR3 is CAIRGTGTSSTGELFF. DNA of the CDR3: TGTGCCATCAGGGGTACCGGGACTAGTTCCACCGGGGAGCTGTTTTTT.